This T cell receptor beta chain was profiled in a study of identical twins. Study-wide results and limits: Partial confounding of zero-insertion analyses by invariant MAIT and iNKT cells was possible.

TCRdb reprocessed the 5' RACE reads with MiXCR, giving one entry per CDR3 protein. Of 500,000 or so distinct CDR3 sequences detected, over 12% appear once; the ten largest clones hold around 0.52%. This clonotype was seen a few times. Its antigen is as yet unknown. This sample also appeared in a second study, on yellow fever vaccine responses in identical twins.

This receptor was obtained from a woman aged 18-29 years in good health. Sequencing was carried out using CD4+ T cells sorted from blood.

CDR3 bases: TGTGCCAGCAGTTCCCGTAGGGGGTCCTACGAGCAGTACTTC. Protein: CASSSRRGSYEQYF. The chain links TRBV12-3 or TRBV12-4 to TRBJ2-7, with a weak D call TRBD1 (6 bases). V gave up 4 bases and J gave up 1 base, with 11 bases separating them. This CDR3 region has 14 residues.